A selection of T cell receptor beta chains follows, all from one sample in a study of shared clonotypes between healthy human individuals. Profiled with immunoSEQ multiplex PCR; TCRdb holds only in-frame clones, not every one. The sample includes around 980,000 clones, around 82% of them seen just once. Sequences were obtained from memory CD4+ T cells from PBMCs. Receptor source: a man aged 18 to 35 in good health. Some clones in this sample may be carry-over from other donors' samples. CDR3s include the opening cysteine and the closing phenylalanine or tryptophan. The D gene is left open where the match is weak. Expanded clones get a size class; other rows say once, few or many, or leave the size out.

d_call	v_call	clone_size	j_call	cdr3_nt	cdr3_aa
TRBD1	TRBV5-5	.	TRBJ1-1	TGTGCCAGCAGACTCGGACAGGGGGCTTTGTTGTTCTTT	CASRLGQGALLFF
TRBD2	TRBV9	many	TRBJ2-1	TGTGCCAGCAGCGTAGGGCTAGCGGGAGGTCACAATGAGCAGTTCTTC	CASSVGLAGGHNEQFF
.	TRBV7-3	.	TRBJ1-1	TGTGCCAGCAGCGCCGGGGACACTGAAGCTTTCTTT	CASSAGDTEAFF
.	TRBV4-3	.	TRBJ2-1	TGCGCCAGCAGCCAAGGGAACAGGTGGGAAGACAATGAGCAGTTCTTC	CASSQGNRWEDNEQFF
TRBD2	TRBV5-1	.	TRBJ2-2	TGCGCCAGCAGCTTGGCGGCGGGAGTTGTATCGATCGGGGAGCTGTTTTTT	CASSLAAGVVSIGELFF
TRBD1	TRBV28	.	TRBJ2-1	TGTGCCAGCAGTTCGGCAGACAGGGGAGACAACAATGAGCAGTTCTTC	CASSSADRGDNNEQFF
.	TRBV7-9	.	TRBJ2-5	TGTGCCAGCAGCTTTGGTGAATCCGAGACCCAGTACTTC	CASSFGESETQYF
.	TRBV7-2	.	TRBJ2-1	TGTGCCAGCAGCAGAAGTAGGGACAATGAGCAGTTCTTC	CASSRSRDNEQFF
.	TRBV2	many	TRBJ1-1	TGTGCCAGCAGTGTGGGGGGTGGGACTGAAGCTTTCTTT	CASSVGGGTEAFF
TRBD1	TRBV19	once	TRBJ1-2	TGTGCCAGTAGTACGCGACAGGGGAAAGACTATGGCTACACCTTC	CASSTRQGKDYGYTF
TRBD1	TRBV19	.	TRBJ1-5	TGTGCCAGTAGTGGGACAGGCCGGGATCAGCCCCAGCATTTT	CASSGTGRDQPQHF
TRBD1	TRBV7-9	few	TRBJ1-1	TGTGCCAGCAGCCAAAGACAGGGGCAAGGCACTGAAGCTTTCTTT	CASSQRQGQGTEAFF
.	TRBV25-1	.	TRBJ2-4	TGTGCCAGCAGTGAATTAGGTACCAAAAACATTCAGTACTTC	CASSELGTKNIQYF
.	TRBV10-3	.	TRBJ1-1	TGTGCCAGCAGGCCGGGACTGAACACTGAAGCTTTCTTT	CASRPGLNTEAFF
TRBD1	TRBV6-5	.	TRBJ2-7	TGTGCCAGCAGGGGGACAGGGGACTCCTACGAGCAGTACTTC	CASRGTGDSYEQYF
.	TRBV7-2	.	TRBJ2-6	TGTGCCAGCAGCTTAGGGGCACCTGGGGCCAACGTCCTGACTTTC	CASSLGAPGANVLTF
TRBD2	TRBV18	.	TRBJ2-3	TGTGCCAGCTCACCGGATGCGGGAGGGCCGAATACGCAGTATTTT	CASSPDAGGPNTQYF
.	TRBV20-1	many	TRBJ2-1	TGCAGTGCTAGGGGTTATAGTGAGCAGTTCTTC	CSARGYSEQFF
.	TRBV4-3	.	TRBJ2-3	TGCGCCAGCAGCCAAGAACTTCGCACAGATACGCAGTATTTT	CASSQELRTDTQYF
TRBD1	TRBV5-4	.	TRBJ2-1	TGTGCCAGCAGCCGACCGGGACAGGGGGTTTATGAGCAGTTCTTC	CASSRPGQGVYEQFF
.	TRBV10-3	few	TRBJ1-1	TGTGCCATCAGTGTGGCGGAGAACACTGAAGCTTTCTTT	CAISVAENTEAFF
.	TRBV28	.	TRBJ1-5	TGTGCCAGCAGTTTATCCCCGGTGGGGGGGCAGCCCCAGCATTTT	CASSLSPVGGQPQHF
.	TRBV28	many	TRBJ2-5	TGTGCCAGCAGGGATATGGGCCGCGGGGTAGAGACCCAGTACTTC	CASRDMGRGVETQYF
.	TRBV28	.	TRBJ1-2	TGTGCCAGCAGTTTAAACAGGGAGGGTGGCTACACCTTC	CASSLNREGGYTF
TRBD2	TRBV11-2	.	TRBJ2-7	TGTGCCAGCAGCCCACCGTCTAGCGGGCCTACCTACGAGCAGTACTTC	CASSPPSSGPTYEQYF
.	TRBV25-1	.	TRBJ2-5	TGTGCCAGCAGTGTAACCGACACAGAGACCCAGTACTTC	CASSVTDTETQYF
.	TRBV10-3	.	TRBJ2-6	TGTGCCTCCGAACCCGGCGGGGCCATGAAAGGTGGGGCCAACGTCCTGACTTTC	CASEPGGAMKGGANVLTF
TRBD1	TRBV19	few	TRBJ1-5	TGTGCCAGTAGTAAAGGACAGGGCTCGTCGCCCCAGCATTTT	CASSKGQGSSPQHF
TRBD1	TRBV5-8	few	TRBJ2-7	TGTGCCAGCAGCTCTCGGACAGGGGCCTACGAGCAGTACTTC	CASSSRTGAYEQYF
.	TRBV20-1	.	TRBJ1-2	TGCAGTGCTCGGATAGGGTATGGCTACACCTTC	CSARIGYGYTF
.	TRBV28	.	TRBJ1-5	TGTGCCAGCAGCGGGTTGGAGGGAAAGGCTCTAATCGGCAATCAGCCCCAGCATTTT	CASSGLEGKALIGNQPQHF
.	TRBV5-4	.	TRBJ1-1	TGTGCCAGCAGCTTGTCTTTGCAGGGTCGAGGCAGGAACACTGAAGCTTTCTTT	CASSLSLQGRGRNTEAFF
.	TRBV19	few	TRBJ1-4	TGTGCCAGTAGTAACGCGGCGTGGGGGGAGTTTGAGGAAAAACTGTTTTTT	CASSNAAWGEFEEKLFF
.	TRBV5-1	.	TRBJ1-2	TGCGCCAGCAGCTTGGAAAGCTCTGGCTACACCTTC	CASSLESSGYTF
.	TRBV7-3	few	TRBJ1-4	TGTGCCAGCAGAAATCGGGCGGATGAAAAACTGTTTTTT	CASRNRADEKLFF
.	TRBV27	once	TRBJ2-3	TGTGCCAGCAGTTTATCGTGGGGGGCAGATACGCAGTATTTT	CASSLSWGADTQYF
.	TRBV7-8	.	TRBJ1-2	TGTGCCAGCAGCCCCCGGGACCGACGATTTTATGGCTACACCTTC	CASSPRDRRFYGYTF
TRBD2	TRBV27	.	TRBJ2-3	TGTGCCAGCAGTCAAATCGGACTAGCGGGTCCATCTAGCACAGATACGCAGTATTTT	CASSQIGLAGPSSTDTQYF
.	TRBV5-4	.	TRBJ1-1	TGTGCCAGCAGCTTGGCTGTATCCAGAGTCTTT	CASSLAVSRVF
.	TRBV4-1	.	TRBJ2-7	TGCGCCAGCAGCCAAGAGGGGCCGGCTTACGAGCAGTACTTC	CASSQEGPAYEQYF
.	TRBV7-9	few	TRBJ1-1	TGTGCCAGCAGCTTGCCCCCTCGACAGGAGGACACTGAAGCTTTCTTT	CASSLPPRQEDTEAFF
.	TRBV10-3	.	TRBJ2-5	TGTGCCATCAAGGGACAAGAGACCCAGTACTTC	CAIKGQETQYF
.	TRBV6-4	.	TRBJ1-5	TGTGCCAGCAGTGAGACAGGCGCCAGCAATCAGCCCCAGCATTTT	CASSETGASNQPQHF
.	TRBV4-1	.	TRBJ1-2	TGCGCCAGCAGCCAAGGGTCCGGCCCGCCGGGGGGGGGCTACACCTTC	CASSQGSGPPGGGYTF
TRBD2	TRBV19	few	TRBJ2-1	TGTGCCAGTAGTCCCAAACCTAGCGGGAGAGGAGATAATGAGCAGTTCTTC	CASSPKPSGRGDNEQFF
TRBD2	TRBV7-8	.	TRBJ2-1	TGTGCCAGCAGCTTACCCTCCGGGACTAGCTACAATGAGCAGTTCTTC	CASSLPSGTSYNEQFF
.	TRBV27	.	TRBJ1-1	TGTGCCAGCAGTTCCCAGGGCCTGGTAGGTACTGAAGCTTTCTTT	CASSSQGLVGTEAFF
TRBD2	TRBV7-9	.	TRBJ2-5	TGTGCCAGCAGCTTAGGCGGGAGGGCCAGTGAGACCCAGTACTTC	CASSLGGRASETQYF
TRBD1	TRBV6-5	.	TRBJ1-2	TGTGCCAGCAGTTACCGTCGGGACAGGGTCTATGGCTACACCTTC	CASSYRRDRVYGYTF
.	TRBV5-1	.	TRBJ1-5	TGCGCCAGCAGCTTGGGCTCGGGTGGGAATCAGCCCCAGCATTTT	CASSLGSGGNQPQHF
.	TRBV29-1	.	TRBJ2-6	TGCAGCGTTGAGTCTGGGGCCAACGTCCTGACTTTC	CSVESGANVLTF